This T cell receptor beta chain was identified during a study of beta chain features in type 1 diabetes. The V gene lost 6 bases and the J gene lost 15 bases, with 27 bases spanning the gap. The CDR3 length is 14 residues. Germline CDR1 is SQVTM and CDR2 is ANQGSEA. About this clone: Its antigen is not known.

cDNA synthesis used the whole RNA isolate, giving expressed TCRB sequences. Some clones are missing from TCRdb's copy, which holds only in-frame ones; the method was immunoSEQ multiplex PCR. The sample records about 120,000 clones, around 15% being singletons. Every donor provided one heparinised blood draw, which averaged approximately 100 mL. Findings of the study overall: Shorter TCRB CDR3s, moderately but significantly so, were found in Type 1 diabetes patients in all four CD4+ subsets. Patients with type 1 diabetes showed fewer VDJ junction insertions and more deletions. A PCR bias possibly favoring shorter templates would apply equally to patients and controls. Cells with high TCR expression could be over-represented by cDNA sequencing.

V and J are TRBV29-1 and TRBJ2-1; D call uncertain. Sequenced input: central memory CD4+ T cells from blood. The clonotype comes from a man aged 25 to 45 with type 1 diabetes. CDR3 residues: CSVADGGFLRVPFF. Written as DNA, the CDR3 is TGCAGCGTAGCCGACGGTGGGTTTCTACGGGTACCGTTCTTC.